This T cell receptor (beta chain) originates from a study of blood T cell repertoires in COVID-19. The protocol was immunoSEQ multiplex PCR, while the TCRdb copy is restricted to in-frame clones and leaves out a portion. The sample contains about 120,000 clones, over 80% of which appear only once. Only one count was recorded for this clone. CDR3 length equals 16 residues. V gave up 4 bases and J gave up 1 base, with 16 bases separating them. CDR1 and CDR2 from the germline V gene are LGHNA and YSLEER. The receptor comes from a woman aged 25 to 45 who had recovered from COVID-19. Sequencing was performed on PBMCs or T cells enriched from blood (not recorded which). V usage is TRBV4-3 and J usage is TRBJ1-1, with unresolved D. The CDR3 is CASSRDFGVQNTEAFF. DNA of the CDR3: TGCGCCAGCAGCCGCGACTTTGGAGTACAGAACACTGAAGCTTTCTTT.